One and the same sample provided the 5 T cell receptor beta chains below, sequenced in a study of OX40 agonist ivuxolimab in advanced cancers. The protocol was immunoSEQ multiplex PCR, while the TCRdb copy is restricted to in-frame clones and leaves out a portion. The data show 65,000 to 90,000 clones, 91% seen once. Source: CD4+ or CD8+ T cells sorted from blood, taken in a trial of the OX40 agonist ivuxolimab. Every receptor here comes from an adult with an advanced solid tumor such as melanoma, head and neck, liver or kidney cancer.

With regard to this clone: At one of its ends the junction is not consistent with the germline gene, which may arise from a read error. V usage is TRBV20-1 and J usage is TRBJ1-2, with D unclear. This CDR3 is 11 amino acids long. Germline values: CDR1 DFQATT, CDR2 SNEGSKA (reference sequence). DNA for the CDR3: TGCAGTGGTAGATCTCCGGATGGCTACACCTTC. It codes for CSGRSPDGYTF.

As DNA, the CDR3 is TGCGCCAGCAGCCAAGGGGTAGCGGGAGCGATAGATACGCAGTATTTT. Translating it yields CASSQGVAGAIDTQYF. The rearrangement links TRBV4-3 to TRBJ2-3; 9 bases match TRBD2. The germline gives CDR1 LGHNA, CDR2 YSLEER. V lost 1 base to trimming and J lost 5 bases; unmatched junction nucleotides: 7. The length of the CDR3 is 16 residues.

Notes on this clone: The sample has other DNA sequences that encode this CDR3 too. The V and J genes are TRBV11-2 and TRBJ2-3, with D unclear. CDR3 length equals 12 residues. Germline-derived CDR1 and CDR2 are SGHAT and FQNNGV. The V and J ends lost 3 bases and 1 base respectively, with 2 bases between them. The CDR3 protein is CASSFGTDTQYF. The CDR3 DNA sequence: TGTGCCAGCAGCTTTGGCACAGATACGCAGTATTTT.

The rearrangement links TRBV15 to TRBJ1-5, with 9 bases lining up with TRBD1. The CDR3 runs to 15 residues. CDR1 is LNHNV, CDR2 YYDKDF, per germline (reference sequence). After removal of 3 bases from V and 6 bases from J, the junction contained 6 bases not matched to a gene. The CDR3 DNA reads TGTGCCACCAGCAGGGACAGGGGTTGGGGTCAGCCCCAGCATTTT. It specifies CATSRDRGWGQPQHF.

The rearrangement uses TRBV4-1 and TRBJ2-7, with D possibly being TRBD2 (6 bases). The CDR3 consists of 15 residues. Trimming left V 1 base short and J 4 bases short, with 14 bases between. In germline, CDR1 is MGHRA, CDR2 YSYEKL. The CDR3: CASSQAPASAYEQYV. DNA of the CDR3: TGCGCCAGCAGCCAAGCCCCGGCTAGCGCGTACGAGCAGTACGTC.